These 11 T cell receptor beta chains were all obtained from the same sample, sequenced in a study of CD8 T cells in Susac syndrome. cDNA came from about 0.46 to 1 ug RNA primed by random hexamers. MiXCR, applied by TCRdb to the immunoSEQ multiplex PCR reads, yields one record per CDR3 protein. The repertoire holds a few hundred thousand distinct CDR3 sequences, with more than 80% as singletons. Sequencing used CD8+ T cells from PBMCs. The receptors come from a human donor with multiple sclerosis.

The chain carries TRBV7-6 and TRBJ2-7, with D tentatively TRBD2 (6 bases). V lost 2 bases and J lost 5, with 16 bases in between. The CDR3 loop spans 15 amino acids. Germline loops: CDR1 SGHVS, CDR2 FNYEAQ. CDR3 protein: CASSLRAGIRHEQYF. CDR3 DNA: TGTGCCAGCAGCTTAAGGGCGGGAATTCGGCACGAGCAGTACTTC.

The chain couples TRBV19 to TRBJ1-5, with D perhaps TRBD1 (5 bases). The CDR3 spans 13 residues. From germline, CDR1 is LNHDA and CDR2 SQIVND (reference sequence). The V and J ends lost 1 base and 6 bases respectively, with 7 bases between them. In nucleotides, the CDR3 is TGTGCCAGTAGTATAGGGGGGACTCAGCCCCAGCATTTT. It specifies CASSIGGTQPQHF.

V and J are TRBV10-3 and TRBJ1-6; no firm D call. CDR3 size: 17 residues. V lost 0 bases and J lost 3, with 12 bases in between. Germline V gene data show CDR1 as ENHRY and CDR2 as SYGVKD. CDR3: CAISESDAFDYNSPLHF. DNA for the CDR3: TGTGCCATCAGTGAGTCGGACGCATTCGACTATAATTCACCCCTCCACTTT.

The rearrangement uses TRBV5-1 and TRBJ2-5; D may correspond to TRBD1 or TRBD2 (5 bases each). With 0 bases removed from V and 0 bases from J, the gap between germline ends came to 9 bases. Looked up from germline, CDR1 is SGHRS and CDR2 is YFSETQ. This CDR3 has 15 residues. CDR3 in DNA: TGCGCCAGCAGCTTGGCCCGGGGCTACCAAGAGACCCAGTACTTC. Its protein is CASSLARGYQETQYF. The whole variable domain, filled in from reference TRBV5-1 and TRBJ2-5, reads KAGVTQTPRYLIKTRGQQVTLSCSPISGHRSVSWYQQTPGQGLQFLFEYFSETQRNKGNFPGRFSGRQFSNSRSEMNVSTLELGDSALYLCASSLARGYQETQYFGPGTRLLVL.

J is TRBJ2-7 and V is TRBV7-9; tentative D call: TRBD2 (5 bases). From germline, CDR1 is SEHNR and CDR2 FQNEAQ (reference sequence). CDR3 length: 13 residues. The V end was cut by 4 bases, the J end by 2 bases, with 9 bases between. The CDR3 protein is CASSSEEAYEQYF. CDR3 bases: TGTGCCAGCAGCTCGGAGGAGGCCTACGAGCAGTACTTC.

This clonotype was observed a few times. The CDR3 region is CASSFTNQPQHF. The DNA of the CDR3 is TGTGCCAGCAGTTTCACCAATCAGCCCCAGCATTTT. The chain links TRBV12-3 or TRBV12-4 to TRBJ1-5; no clear D. The V end lost 3 bases, the J end lost 3 bases, and 3 bases lay between the germline ends. The CDR3 spans 12 residues.

V is TRBV7-2 and J is TRBJ1-6, with 9 bases fitting TRBD1. J was trimmed by 8 bases and V by 3 bases; bases with no gene match: 8. The germline gives CDR1 SGHTA, CDR2 FQGNSA. The CDR3 consists of 16 residues. The CDR3, as DNA: TGTGCCAGCAGCTTTACATCGGGACAGGGTTATTCACCCCTCCACTTT. It yields the protein CASSFTSGQGYSPLHF.

The rearrangement links TRBV9 to TRBJ1-1, with a tentative D call TRBD1 (6 bases). The CDR3 is made up of 15 amino acids. Germline CDR1 is SGDLS and CDR2 is YYNGEE. Between the trimmed V and J ends, which lost 4 bases and 2 bases, there was a span of 15 bases. CDR3 in DNA: TGTGCCAGCAGCTCTCGACAGGCCGTTAACACTGAAGCTTTCTTT. Protein product: CASSSRQAVNTEAFF. Full variable domain (rest looked up from reference TRBV9 and TRBJ1-1): DSGVTQTPKHLITATGQRVTLRCSPRSGDLSVYWYQQSLDQGLQFLIQYYNGEERAKGNILERFSAQQFPDLHSELNLSSLELGDSALYFCASSSRQAVNTEAFFGQGTRLTVV.

V usage is TRBV6-1 and J usage is TRBJ2-3, with 8 bases lining up with TRBD2. Trimming cost V 6 bases and J 4 bases; bases outside gene matches: 15. This CDR3 has 17 residues. Germline CDR1 and CDR2: MNHNS and SASEGT. Here the CDR3 reads CASRTLEIAGTSDTQYF. The CDR3, as DNA: TGTGCCAGCAGGACCCTTGAAATAGCGGGAACGTCAGATACGCAGTATTTT.

The V and J genes are TRBV23-1 and TRBJ2-1; no reliable D call. TRBV23-1 is an ORF, and what it does is uncertain. V lost 0 bases, J lost 1 base, and 19 bases lay in between. There are 19 residues in the CDR3. CDR3 amino acids: CASSQSRNPGRTSYNEQFF. The CDR3 DNA reads TGCGCCAGCAGTCAATCCAGGAATCCAGGACGTACGTCCTACAATGAGCAGTTCTTC.

This clonotype was found once. The rearrangement links TRBV6-5 to TRBJ1-5, with D uncertain. Germline V gives CDR1 MNHEY, CDR2 SVGAGI. The CDR3 consists of 13 residues. V was pared by 8 bases and J by 1 base, with 9 bases between. This CDR3 reads CASAISSNQPQHF. The CDR3 DNA sequence: TGTGCCAGCGCCATAAGCAGCAATCAGCCCCAGCATTTT.